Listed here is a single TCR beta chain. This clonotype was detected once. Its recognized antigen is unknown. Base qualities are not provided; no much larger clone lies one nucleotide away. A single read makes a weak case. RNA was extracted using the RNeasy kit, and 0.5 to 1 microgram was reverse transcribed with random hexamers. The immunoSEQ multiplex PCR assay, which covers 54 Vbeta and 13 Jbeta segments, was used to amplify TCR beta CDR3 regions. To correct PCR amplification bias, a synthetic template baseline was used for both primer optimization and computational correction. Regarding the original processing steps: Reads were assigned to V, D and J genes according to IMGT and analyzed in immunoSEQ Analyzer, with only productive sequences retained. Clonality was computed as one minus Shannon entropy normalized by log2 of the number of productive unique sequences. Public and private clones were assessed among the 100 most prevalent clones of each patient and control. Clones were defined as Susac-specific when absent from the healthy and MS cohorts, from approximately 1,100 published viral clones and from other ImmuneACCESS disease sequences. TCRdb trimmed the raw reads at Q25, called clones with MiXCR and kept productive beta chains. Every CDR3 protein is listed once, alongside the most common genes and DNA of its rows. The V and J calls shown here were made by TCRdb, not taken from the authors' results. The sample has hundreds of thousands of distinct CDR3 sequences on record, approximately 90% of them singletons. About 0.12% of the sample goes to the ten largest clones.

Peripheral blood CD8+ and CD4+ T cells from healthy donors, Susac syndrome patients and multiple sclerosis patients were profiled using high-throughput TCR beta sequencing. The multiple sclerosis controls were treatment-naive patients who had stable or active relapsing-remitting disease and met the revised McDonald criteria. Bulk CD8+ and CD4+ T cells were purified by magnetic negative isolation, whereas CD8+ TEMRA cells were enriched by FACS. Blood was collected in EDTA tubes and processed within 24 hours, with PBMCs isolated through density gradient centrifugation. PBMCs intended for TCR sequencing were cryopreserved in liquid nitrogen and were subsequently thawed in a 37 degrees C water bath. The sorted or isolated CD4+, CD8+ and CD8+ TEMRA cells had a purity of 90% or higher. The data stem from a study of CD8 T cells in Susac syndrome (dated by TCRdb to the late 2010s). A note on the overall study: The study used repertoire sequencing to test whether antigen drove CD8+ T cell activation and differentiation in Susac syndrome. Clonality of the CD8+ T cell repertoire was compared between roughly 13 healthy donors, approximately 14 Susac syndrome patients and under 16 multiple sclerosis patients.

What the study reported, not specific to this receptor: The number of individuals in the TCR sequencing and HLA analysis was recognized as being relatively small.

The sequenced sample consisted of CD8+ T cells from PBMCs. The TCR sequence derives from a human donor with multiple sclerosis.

CDR3 sequence: CSVLGGDGDTIYF. The nucleotide sequence reads as follows: TGCAGCGTCTTAGGAGGGGACGGAGACACCATATATTTT. The chain was built from TRBV29-1 and TRBJ1-3; TRBD1 is a possible D gene, resting on 5 matching bases. V is cut by 6 bases and J by 8 bases, and the space between the germline ends is 17 bases. Via the germline V gene, CDR1 is SQVTM and CDR2 ANQGSEA. Inclusive of the bounding cysteine and phenylalanine, the CDR3 is 13 residues long. The only DNA kept is the CDR3, 39 bases in frame from the first base.